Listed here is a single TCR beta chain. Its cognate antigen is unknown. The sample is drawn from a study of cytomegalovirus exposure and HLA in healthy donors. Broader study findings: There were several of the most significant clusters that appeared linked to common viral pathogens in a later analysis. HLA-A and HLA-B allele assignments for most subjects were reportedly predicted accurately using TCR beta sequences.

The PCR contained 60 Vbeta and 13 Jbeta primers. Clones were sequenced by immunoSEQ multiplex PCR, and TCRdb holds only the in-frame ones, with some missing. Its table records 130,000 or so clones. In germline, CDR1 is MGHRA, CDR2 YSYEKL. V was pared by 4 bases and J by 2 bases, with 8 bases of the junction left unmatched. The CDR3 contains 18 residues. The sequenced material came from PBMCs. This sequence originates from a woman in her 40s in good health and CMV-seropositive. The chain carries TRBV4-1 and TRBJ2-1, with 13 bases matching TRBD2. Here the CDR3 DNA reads TGCGCCAGCAGCCTCGGGACTAGCGGGACCCTAACCTACAATGAGCAGTTCTTC. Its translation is CASSLGTSGTLTYNEQFF.